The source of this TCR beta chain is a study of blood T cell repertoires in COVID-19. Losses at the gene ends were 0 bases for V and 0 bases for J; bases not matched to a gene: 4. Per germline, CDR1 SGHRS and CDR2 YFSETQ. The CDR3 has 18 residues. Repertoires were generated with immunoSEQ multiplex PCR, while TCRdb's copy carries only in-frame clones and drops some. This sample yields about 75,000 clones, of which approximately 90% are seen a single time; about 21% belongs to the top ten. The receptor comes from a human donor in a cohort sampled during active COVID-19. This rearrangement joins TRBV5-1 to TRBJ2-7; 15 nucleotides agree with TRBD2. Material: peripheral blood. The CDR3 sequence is CASSLAGTSGRSSYEQYF. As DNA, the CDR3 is TGCGCCAGCAGCTTGGCGGGGACTAGCGGGAGGAGCTCCTACGAGCAGTACTTC. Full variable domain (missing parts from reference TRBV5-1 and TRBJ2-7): KAGVTQTPRYLIKTRGQQVTLSCSPISGHRSVSWYQQTPGQGLQFLFEYFSETQRNKGNFPGRFSGRQFSNSRSEMNVSTLELGDSALYLCASSLAGTSGRSSYEQYFGPGTRLTVT.